The clone carrying this T cell receptor beta chain was counted once. Generated by immunoSEQ multiplex PCR, the TCRdb table keeps only in-frame clones and is missing some. In the table there are about 20,000 clones, approximately 90% of which are singletons. This sample was taken from a study of blood T cell repertoires in COVID-19. Study context: Samples taken during acute and convalescent COVID-19 were collected in the United States, Italy and Spain. The analysed material was cDNA or gDNA that came from T cells, B-cell-depleted T cells, or PBMCs.

The CDR3 spans 15 residues. V was clipped by 6 bases and J by 4 bases, with 19 bases between them. Germline CDR1 LNHDA, CDR2 SQIVND (reference sequence). Sequenced: peripheral blood. V usage is TRBV19 and J usage is TRBJ2-7; possibly TRBD2 for D (6 bases). The receptor was isolated from a human donor in a cohort sampled during active COVID-19. CDR3 nucleotides: TGTGCCAGTAGCCTCCCTCGGGGGTCGTCATACGAGCAGTACTTC. This sequence encodes CASSLPRGSSYEQYF.